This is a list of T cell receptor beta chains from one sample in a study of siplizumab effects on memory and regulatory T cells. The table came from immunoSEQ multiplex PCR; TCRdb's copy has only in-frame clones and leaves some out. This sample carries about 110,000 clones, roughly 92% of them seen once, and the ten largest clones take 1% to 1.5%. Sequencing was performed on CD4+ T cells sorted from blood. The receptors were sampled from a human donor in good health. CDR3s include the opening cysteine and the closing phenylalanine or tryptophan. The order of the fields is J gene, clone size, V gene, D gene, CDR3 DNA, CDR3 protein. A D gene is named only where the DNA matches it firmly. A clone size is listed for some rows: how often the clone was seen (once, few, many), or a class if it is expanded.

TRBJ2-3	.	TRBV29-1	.	TGCAGCGTGCCGGGGGTCCGGGTAAGGGGCACAGATACGCAGTATTTT	CSVPGVRVRGTDTQYF
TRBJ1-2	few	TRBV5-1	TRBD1	TGCGCCAGCAGCTTGGAGGGACAGGGAACGTGGGGCTACACCTTC	CASSLEGQGTWGYTF
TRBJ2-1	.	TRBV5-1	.	TGCGCCAGCAGCCCTCATTTTGGTGGGGTTAACAATGAGCAGTTCTTC	CASSPHFGGVNNEQFF
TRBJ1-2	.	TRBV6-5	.	TGTGCCAGCACCGAGGGACGGTTCTATGGCTACACCTTC	CASTEGRFYGYTF
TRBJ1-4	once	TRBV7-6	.	TGTGCCAGCAGCTTATTAGGGGAAAAACTGTTTTTT	CASSLLGEKLFF
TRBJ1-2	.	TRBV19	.	TGTGCCAGTGCCGGCTTGGGGGAGTATGGCTACACCTTC	CASAGLGEYGYTF
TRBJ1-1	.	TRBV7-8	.	TGTGCCAGCAGCTTACGCTCCCATGAAGCTTTCTTT	CASSLRSHEAFF
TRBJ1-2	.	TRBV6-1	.	TGTGCCAGCAGTGAGGGGAGAAGGGTATATGGCTACACCTTC	CASSEGRRVYGYTF
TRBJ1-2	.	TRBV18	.	TGTGCCAGCTCACCATCTGTGCCGGGGGCGGAAGAACGAGGCTACACCTTC	CASSPSVPGAEERGYTF
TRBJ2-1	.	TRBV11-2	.	TGTGCCAGCAGCTTAAATCCCTTAGGAGGAGCGGATGAGCAGTTCTTC	CASSLNPLGGADEQFF
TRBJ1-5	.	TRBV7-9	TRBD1	TGTGCCAGCAGCGGGACAGGGAGCAATCAGCCCCAGCATTTT	CASSGTGSNQPQHF
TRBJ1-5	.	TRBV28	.	TGTGCCAGCAGCATTAAGGACGTCGATAGCAATCAGCCCCAGCATTTT	CASSIKDVDSNQPQHF
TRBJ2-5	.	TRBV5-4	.	TGTGCCAGCAGCTGGACCGGGGGCGGCGAGACCCAGTACTTC	CASSWTGGGETQYF
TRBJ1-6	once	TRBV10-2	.	TGCGCCAGCGGGGGCTACTCCTATAATTCACCCCTCCACTTT	CASGGYSYNSPLHF
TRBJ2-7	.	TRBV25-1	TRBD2	TGTGCCAGCAGTGGGTTCGGACTAGTGGATCGGCAGTACTTC	CASSGFGLVDRQYF
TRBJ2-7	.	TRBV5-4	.	TGTGCCAGCAGCTTATACAGCACCTACGAGCAGTACTTC	CASSLYSTYEQYF